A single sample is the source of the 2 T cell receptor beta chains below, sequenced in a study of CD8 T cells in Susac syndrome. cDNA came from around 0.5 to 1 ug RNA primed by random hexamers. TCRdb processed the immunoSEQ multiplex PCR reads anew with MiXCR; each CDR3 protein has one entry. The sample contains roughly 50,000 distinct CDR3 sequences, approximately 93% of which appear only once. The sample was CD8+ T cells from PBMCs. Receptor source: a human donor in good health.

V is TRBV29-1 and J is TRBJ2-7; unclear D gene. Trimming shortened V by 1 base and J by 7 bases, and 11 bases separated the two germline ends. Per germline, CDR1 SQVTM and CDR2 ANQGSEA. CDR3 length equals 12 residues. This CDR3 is CSVEVSVGEQYF. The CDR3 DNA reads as TGCAGCGTTGAAGTTTCGGTTGGGGAGCAGTACTTC.

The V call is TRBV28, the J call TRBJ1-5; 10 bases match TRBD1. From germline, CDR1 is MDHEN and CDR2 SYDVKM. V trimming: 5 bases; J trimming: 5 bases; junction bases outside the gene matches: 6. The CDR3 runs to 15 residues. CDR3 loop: CASSGTGVVDQPQHF. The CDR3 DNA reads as TGTGCCAGCAGTGGGACAGGGGTAGTTGATCAGCCCCAGCATTTT. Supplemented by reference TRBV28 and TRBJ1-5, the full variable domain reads DVKVTQSSRYLVKRTGEKVFLECVQDMDHENMFWYRQDPGLGLRLIYFSYDVKMKEKGDIPEGYSVSREKKERFSLILESASTNQTSMYLCASSGTGVVDQPQHFGDGTRLSIL.